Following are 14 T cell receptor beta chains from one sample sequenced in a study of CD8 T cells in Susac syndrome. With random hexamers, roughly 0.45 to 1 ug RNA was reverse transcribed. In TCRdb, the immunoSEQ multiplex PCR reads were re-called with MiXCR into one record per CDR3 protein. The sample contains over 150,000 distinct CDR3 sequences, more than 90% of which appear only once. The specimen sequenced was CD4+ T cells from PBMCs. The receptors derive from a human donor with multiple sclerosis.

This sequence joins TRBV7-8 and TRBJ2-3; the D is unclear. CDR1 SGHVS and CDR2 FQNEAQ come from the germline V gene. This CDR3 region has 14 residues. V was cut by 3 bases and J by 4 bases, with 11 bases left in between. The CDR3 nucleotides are TGTGCCAGCAGCTTCCGTGGGCTAGCAGATACGCAGTATTTT. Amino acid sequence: CASSFRGLADTQYF. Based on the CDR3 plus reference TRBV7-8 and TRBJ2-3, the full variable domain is GAGVSQSPRYKVAKRGQDVALRCDPISGHVSLFWYQQALGQGPEFLTYFQNEAQLDKSGLPSDRFFAERPEGSVSTLKIQRTQQEDSAVYLCASSFRGLADTQYFGPGTRLTVL.

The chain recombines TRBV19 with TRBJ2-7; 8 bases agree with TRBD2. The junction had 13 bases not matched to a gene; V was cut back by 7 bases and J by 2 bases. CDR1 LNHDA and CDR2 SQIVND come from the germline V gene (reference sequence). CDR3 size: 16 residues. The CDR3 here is CASTILSGSEAYEQYF. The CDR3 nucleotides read TGTGCCAGTACAATATTGAGCGGGAGCGAAGCCTACGAGCAGTACTTC.

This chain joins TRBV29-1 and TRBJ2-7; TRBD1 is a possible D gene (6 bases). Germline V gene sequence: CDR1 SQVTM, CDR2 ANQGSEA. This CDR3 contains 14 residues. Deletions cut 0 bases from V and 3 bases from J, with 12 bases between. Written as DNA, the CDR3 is TGCAGCGTTGAAGATGAGTCACAGGGCTACGAGCAGTACTTC. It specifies CSVEDESQGYEQYF.

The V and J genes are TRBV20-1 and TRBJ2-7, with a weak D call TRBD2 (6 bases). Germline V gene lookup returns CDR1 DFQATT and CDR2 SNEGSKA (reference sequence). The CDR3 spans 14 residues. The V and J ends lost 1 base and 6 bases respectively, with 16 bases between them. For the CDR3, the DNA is TGCAGTGCTAGAGCAATCGGGAGTAGGGTCGAGCAGTACTTC. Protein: CSARAIGSRVEQYF.

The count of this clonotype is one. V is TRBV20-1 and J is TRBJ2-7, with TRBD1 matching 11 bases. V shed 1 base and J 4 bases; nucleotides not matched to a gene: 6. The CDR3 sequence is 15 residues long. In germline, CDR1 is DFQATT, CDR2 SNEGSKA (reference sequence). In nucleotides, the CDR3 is TGCAGTGCTAGAGCCTCGGGACAGGGGGTATACGAGCAGTACTTC. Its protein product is CSARASGQGVYEQYF.

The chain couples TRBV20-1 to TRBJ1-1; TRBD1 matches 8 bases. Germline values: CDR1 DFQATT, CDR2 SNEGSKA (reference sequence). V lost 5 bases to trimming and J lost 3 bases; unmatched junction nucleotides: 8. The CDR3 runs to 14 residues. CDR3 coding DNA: TGCAGTGCTGCTCGACAGGGGCCGGACACTGAAGCTTTCTTT. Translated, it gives CSAARQGPDTEAFF.

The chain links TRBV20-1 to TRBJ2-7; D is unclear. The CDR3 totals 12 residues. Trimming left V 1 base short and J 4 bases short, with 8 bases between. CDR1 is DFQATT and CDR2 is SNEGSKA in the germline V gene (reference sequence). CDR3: CSARASEYEQYF. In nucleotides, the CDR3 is TGCAGTGCTAGAGCTTCAGAGTACGAGCAGTACTTC.

The CDR3 here is CASSLRTSGGETQYF. CDR3 nucleotide sequence: TGTGCCAGCAGTTTACGGACTAGCGGTGGGGAGACCCAGTACTTC. The chain joins TRBV27 to TRBJ2-5; TRBD2 aligns across 10 bases. V gave up 2 bases and J gave up 5 bases; unmatched junction bases: 5. The germline gives CDR1 MNHEY, CDR2 SMNVEV (reference sequence). CDR3 size: 15 residues.

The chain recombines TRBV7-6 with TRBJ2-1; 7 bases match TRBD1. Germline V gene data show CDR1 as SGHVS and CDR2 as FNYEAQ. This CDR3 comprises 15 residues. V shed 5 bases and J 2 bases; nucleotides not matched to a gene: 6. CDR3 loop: CASSLGQAAYNEQFF. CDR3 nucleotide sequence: TGTGCCAGCAGCCTTGGACAGGCGGCCTACAATGAGCAGTTCTTC.

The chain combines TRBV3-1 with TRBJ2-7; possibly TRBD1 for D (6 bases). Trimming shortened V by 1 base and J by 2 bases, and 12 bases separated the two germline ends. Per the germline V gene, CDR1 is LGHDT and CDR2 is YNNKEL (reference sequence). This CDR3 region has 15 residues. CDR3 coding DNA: TGTGCCAGCAGCCAAGCCCAGGGACATGCCTACGAGCAGTACTTC. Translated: CASSQAQGHAYEQYF.

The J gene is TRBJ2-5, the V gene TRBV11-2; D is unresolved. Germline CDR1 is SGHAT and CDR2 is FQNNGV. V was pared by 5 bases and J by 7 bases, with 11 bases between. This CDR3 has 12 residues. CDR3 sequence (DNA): TGTGCCAGCAGCATCGTATCTGCGACCCAGTACTTC. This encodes CASSIVSATQYF.

In nucleotides, the CDR3 is TGCAGCGTTGAAATAGGAGAGACCCAGTACTTC. Translation: CSVEIGETQYF. The chain uses TRBV29-1 and TRBJ2-5; the D is unclear. This CDR3 region has 11 residues. The V end was cut by 2 bases, the J end by 4 bases, with 5 bases between. CDR1 SQVTM and CDR2 ANQGSEA come from the germline V gene.

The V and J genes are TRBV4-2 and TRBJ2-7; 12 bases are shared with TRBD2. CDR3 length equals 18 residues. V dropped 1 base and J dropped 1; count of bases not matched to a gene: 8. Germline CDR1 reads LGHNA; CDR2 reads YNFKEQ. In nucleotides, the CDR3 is TGTGCCAGCAGCCAAGCGCTAGGGCTAGCGGGAGGGTCCTACGAGCAGTACTTC. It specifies CASSQALGLAGGSYEQYF.

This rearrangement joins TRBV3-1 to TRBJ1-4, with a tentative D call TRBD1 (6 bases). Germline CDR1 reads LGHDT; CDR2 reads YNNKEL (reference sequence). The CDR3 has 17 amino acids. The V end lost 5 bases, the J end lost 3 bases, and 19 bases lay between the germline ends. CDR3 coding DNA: TGTGCCAGCAGCTACCGCCCGACAGGCACAGCTAATGAAAAACTGTTTTTT. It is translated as CASSYRPTGTANEKLFF.